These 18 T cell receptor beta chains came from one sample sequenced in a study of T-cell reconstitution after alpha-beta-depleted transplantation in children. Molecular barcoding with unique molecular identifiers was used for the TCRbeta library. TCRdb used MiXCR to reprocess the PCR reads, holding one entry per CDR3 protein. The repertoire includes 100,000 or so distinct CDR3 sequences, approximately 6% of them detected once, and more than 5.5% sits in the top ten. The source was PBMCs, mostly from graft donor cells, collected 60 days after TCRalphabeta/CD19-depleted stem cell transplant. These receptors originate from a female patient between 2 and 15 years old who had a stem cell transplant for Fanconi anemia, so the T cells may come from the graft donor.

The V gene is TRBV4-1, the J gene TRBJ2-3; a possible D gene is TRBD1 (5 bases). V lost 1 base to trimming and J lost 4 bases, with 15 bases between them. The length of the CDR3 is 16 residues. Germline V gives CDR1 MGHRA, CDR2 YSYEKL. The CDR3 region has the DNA TGCGCCAGCAGCCAAGCTAGGGGTGGGGCGTCAGATACGCAGTATTTT. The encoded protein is CASSQARGGASDTQYF.

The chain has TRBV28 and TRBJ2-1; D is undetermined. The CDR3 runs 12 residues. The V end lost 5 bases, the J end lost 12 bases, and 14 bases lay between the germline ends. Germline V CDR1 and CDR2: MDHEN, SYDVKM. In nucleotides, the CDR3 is TGTGCCAGCAGTGTGGTAGGATGGGGGCAGTTCTTC. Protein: CASSVVGWGQFF.

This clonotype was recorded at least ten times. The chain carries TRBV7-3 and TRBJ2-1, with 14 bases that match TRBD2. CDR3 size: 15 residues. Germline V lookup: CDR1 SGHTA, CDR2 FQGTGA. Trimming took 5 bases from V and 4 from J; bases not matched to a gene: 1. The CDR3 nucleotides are TGTGCCAGCAGCCGACTAGCGGGGGGGTACAATGAGCAGTTCTTC. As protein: CASSRLAGGYNEQFF.

The CDR3 DNA reads as TGTGCCAGCAGTACCCACACATACTACTCCAGGGTACCCTACGAGCAGTACTTC. This sequence encodes CASSTHTYYSRVPYEQYF. V and J are TRBV12-3 or TRBV12-4 and TRBJ2-7; D possibly corresponds to TRBD1 (5 bases). V lost 5 bases and J 2 bases, leaving 25 bases between the germline ends. This CDR3 spans 18 amino acids.

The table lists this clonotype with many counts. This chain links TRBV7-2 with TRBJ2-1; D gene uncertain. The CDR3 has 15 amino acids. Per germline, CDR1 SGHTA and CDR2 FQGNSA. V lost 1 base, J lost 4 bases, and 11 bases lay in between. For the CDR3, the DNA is TGTGCCAGCAGCTTAGTTCATGACGGGTACAATGAGCAGTTCTTC. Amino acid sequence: CASSLVHDGYNEQFF.

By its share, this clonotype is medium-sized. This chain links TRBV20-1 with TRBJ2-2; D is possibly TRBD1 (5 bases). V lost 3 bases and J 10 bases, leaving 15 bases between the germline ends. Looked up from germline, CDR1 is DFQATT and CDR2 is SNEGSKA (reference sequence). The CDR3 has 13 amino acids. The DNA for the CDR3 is TGCAGTGCTAGTAAGGGGCGTGTGGAGGAGCTGTTTTTT. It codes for CSASKGRVEELFF.

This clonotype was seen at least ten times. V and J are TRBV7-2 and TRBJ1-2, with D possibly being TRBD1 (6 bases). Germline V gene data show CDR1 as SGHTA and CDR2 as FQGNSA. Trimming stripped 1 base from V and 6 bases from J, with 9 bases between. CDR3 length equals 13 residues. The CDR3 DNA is TGTGCCAGCAGCTTAGGCTGGGGGCATGGCTACACCTTC. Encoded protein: CASSLGWGHGYTF.

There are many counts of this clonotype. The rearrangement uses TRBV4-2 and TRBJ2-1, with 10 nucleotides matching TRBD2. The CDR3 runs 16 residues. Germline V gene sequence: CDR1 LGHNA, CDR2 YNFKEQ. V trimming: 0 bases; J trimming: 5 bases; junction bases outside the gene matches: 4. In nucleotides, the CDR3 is TGTGCCAGCAGCCAAGACGGACTAGCGGCGAACAATGAGCAGTTCTTC. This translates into CASSQDGLAANNEQFF.

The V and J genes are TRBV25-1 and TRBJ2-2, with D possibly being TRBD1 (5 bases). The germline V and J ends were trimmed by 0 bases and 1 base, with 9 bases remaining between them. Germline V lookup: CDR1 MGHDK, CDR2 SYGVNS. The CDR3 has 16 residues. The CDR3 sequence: CASSEYLQGNTGELFF. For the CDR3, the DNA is TGTGCCAGCAGTGAATACTTGCAGGGGAACACCGGGGAGCTGTTTTTT.

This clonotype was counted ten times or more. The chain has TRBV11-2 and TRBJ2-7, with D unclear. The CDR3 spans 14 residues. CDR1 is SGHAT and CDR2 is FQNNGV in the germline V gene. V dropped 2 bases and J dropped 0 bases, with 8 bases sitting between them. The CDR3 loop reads CASSLSKASYEQYF. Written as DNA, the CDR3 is TGTGCCAGCAGCTTAAGTAAAGCCTCCTACGAGCAGTACTTC.

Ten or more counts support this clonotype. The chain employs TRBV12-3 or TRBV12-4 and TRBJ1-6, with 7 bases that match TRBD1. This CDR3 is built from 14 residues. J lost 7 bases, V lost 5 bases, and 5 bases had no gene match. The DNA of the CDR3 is TGTGCCAGCAGTCCACGACAGGGAAATTCACCCCTCCACTTT. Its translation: CASSPRQGNSPLHF.

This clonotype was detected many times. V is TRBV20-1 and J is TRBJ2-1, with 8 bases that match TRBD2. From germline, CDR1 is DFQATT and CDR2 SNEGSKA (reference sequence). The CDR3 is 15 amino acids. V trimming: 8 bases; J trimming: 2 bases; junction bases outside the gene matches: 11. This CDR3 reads CSTSRGLGTYNEQFF. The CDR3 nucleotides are TGCAGTACCAGTCGGGGACTAGGCACCTACAATGAGCAGTTCTTC.

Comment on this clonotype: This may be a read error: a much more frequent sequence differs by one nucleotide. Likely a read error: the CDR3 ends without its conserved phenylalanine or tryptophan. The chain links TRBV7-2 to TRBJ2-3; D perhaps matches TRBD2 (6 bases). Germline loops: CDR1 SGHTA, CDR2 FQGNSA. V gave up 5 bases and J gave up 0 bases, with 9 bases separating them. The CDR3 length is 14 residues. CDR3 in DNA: TGTGCCAGCAGCCCGGGAGTTAGCACAGATACGCAGTATTAT. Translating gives CASSPGVSTDTQYY.

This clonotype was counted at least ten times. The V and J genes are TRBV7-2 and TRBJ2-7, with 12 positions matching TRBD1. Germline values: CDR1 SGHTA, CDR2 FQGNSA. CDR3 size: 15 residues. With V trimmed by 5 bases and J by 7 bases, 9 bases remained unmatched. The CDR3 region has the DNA TGTGCCAGCAGCATACCGGGACAGGGGGCGCTTGAGCAGTACTTC. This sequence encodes CASSIPGQGALEQYF. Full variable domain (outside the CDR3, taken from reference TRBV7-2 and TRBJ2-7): GAGVSQSPSNKVTEKGKDVELRCDPISGHTALYWYRQSLGQGLEFLIYFQGNSAPDKSGLPSDRFSAERTGGSVSTLTIQRTQQEDSAVYLCASSIPGQGALEQYFGPGTRLTVT.

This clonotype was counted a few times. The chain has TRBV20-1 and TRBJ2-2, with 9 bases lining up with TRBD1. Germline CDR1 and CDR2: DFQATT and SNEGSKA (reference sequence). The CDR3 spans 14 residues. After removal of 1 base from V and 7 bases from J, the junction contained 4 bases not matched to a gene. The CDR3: CSARGTGVGGELFF. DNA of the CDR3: TGCAGTGCTAGAGGGACAGGGGTTGGCGGGGAGCTGTTTTTT.

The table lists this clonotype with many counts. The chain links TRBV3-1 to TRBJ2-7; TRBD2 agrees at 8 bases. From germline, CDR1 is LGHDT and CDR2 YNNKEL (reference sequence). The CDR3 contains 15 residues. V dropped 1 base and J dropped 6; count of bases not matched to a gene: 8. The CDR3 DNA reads TGTGCCAGCAGCCAAGCCCCCCCGGGAGGGAGCGAGCAGTACTTC. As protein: CASSQAPPGGSEQYF.

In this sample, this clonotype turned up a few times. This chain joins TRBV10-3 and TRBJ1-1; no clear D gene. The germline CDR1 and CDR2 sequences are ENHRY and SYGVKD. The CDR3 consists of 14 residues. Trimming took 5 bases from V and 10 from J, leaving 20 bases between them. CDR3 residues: CAISRTAEKGPAFF. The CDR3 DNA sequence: TGTGCCATCAGTCGGACTGCGGAAAAAGGCCCAGCTTTCTTT.

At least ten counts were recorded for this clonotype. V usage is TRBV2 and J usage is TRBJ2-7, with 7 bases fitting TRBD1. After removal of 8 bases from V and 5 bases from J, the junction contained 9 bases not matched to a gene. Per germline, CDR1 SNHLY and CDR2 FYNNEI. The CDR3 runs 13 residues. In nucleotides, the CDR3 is TGTGCCAGCTCCTACGACAGGGTAGACGAGCAGTACTTC. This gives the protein CASSYDRVDEQYF.